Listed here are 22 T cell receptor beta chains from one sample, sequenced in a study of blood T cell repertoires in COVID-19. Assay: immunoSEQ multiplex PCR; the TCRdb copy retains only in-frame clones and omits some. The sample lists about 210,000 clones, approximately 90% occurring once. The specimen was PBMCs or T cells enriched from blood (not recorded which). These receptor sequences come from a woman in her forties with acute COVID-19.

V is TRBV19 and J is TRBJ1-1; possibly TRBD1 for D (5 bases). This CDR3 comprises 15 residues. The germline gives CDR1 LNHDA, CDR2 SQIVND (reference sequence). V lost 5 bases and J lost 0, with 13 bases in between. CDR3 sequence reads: CASSGWTSLNTEAFF. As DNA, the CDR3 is TGTGCCAGTAGTGGATGGACAAGTTTGAACACTGAAGCTTTCTTT.

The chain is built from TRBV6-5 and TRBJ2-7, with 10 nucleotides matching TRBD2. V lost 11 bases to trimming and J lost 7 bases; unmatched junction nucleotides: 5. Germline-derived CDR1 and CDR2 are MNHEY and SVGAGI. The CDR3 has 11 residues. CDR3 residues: CASLAGWEQYF. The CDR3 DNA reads TGTGCCTCACTAGCGGGGTGGGAGCAGTACTTC.

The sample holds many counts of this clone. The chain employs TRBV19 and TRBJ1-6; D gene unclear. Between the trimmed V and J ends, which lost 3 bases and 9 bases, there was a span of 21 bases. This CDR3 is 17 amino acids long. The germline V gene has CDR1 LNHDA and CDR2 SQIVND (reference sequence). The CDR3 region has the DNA TGTGCCAGTAGTATTGTAGGTGTTGACACCGTTGGTTCACCCCTCCACTTT. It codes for CASSIVGVDTVGSPLHF.

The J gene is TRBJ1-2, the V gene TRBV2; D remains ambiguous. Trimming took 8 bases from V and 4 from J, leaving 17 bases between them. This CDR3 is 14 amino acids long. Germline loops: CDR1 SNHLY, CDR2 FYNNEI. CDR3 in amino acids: CASGIDTRAYGYTF. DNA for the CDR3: TGTGCCAGCGGCATAGACACTAGGGCCTATGGCTACACCTTC.

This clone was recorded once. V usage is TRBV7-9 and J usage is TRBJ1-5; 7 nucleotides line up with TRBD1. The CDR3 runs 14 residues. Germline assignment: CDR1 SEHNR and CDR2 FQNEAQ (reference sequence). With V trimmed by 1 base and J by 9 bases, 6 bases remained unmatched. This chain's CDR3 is CASSLGQGVGPQHF. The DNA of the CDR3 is TGTGCCAGCAGCTTAGGGCAGGGGGTAGGGCCCCAGCATTTT.

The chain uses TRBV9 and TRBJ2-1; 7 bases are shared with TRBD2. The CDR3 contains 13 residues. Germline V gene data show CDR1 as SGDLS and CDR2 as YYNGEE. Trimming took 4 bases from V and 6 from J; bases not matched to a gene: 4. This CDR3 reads CASSPSGGNEQFF. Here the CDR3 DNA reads TGTGCCAGCAGCCCTAGCGGCGGCAATGAGCAGTTCTTC.

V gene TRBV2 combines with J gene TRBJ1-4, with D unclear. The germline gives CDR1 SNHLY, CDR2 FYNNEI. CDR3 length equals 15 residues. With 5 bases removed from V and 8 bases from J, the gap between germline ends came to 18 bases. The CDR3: CASSLDSLDVEKLFF. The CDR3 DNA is TGTGCCAGCAGTTTGGACTCGTTGGATGTAGAAAAACTGTTTTTT. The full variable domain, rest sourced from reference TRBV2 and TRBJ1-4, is EPEVTQTPSHQVTQMGQEVILRCVPISNHLYFYWYRQILGQKVEFLVSFYNNEISEKSEIFDDQFSVERPDGSNFTLKIRSTKLEDSAMYFCASSLDSLDVEKLFFGSGTQLSVL.

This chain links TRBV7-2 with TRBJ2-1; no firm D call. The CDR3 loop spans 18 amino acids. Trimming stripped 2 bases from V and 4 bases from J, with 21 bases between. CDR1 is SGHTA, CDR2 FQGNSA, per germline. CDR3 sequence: CASSLMSAASLTYNEQFF. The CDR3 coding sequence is TGTGCCAGCAGCTTAATGTCGGCGGCCTCACTCACATACAATGAGCAGTTCTTC.

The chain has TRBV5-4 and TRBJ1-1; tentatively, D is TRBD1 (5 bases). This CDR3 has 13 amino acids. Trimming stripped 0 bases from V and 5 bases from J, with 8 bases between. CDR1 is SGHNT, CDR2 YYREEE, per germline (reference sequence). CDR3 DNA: TGTGCCAGCAGCTTGGGGGGGGAAACTGAAGCTTTCTTT. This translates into CASSLGGETEAFF. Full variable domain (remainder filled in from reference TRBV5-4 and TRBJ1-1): ETGVTQSPTHLIKTRGQQVTLRCSSQSGHNTVSWYQQALGQGPQFIFQYYREEENGRGNFPPRFSGLQFPNYSSELNVNALELDDSALYLCASSLGGETEAFFGQGTRLTVV.

CDR3 sequence reads: CASTMGGAGSPLHF. DNA for the CDR3: TGTGCCAGCACCATGGGGGGGGCCGGTTCACCCCTCCACTTT. The chain carries TRBV25-1 and TRBJ1-6; D might be TRBD1 (6 bases). Germline V CDR1 and CDR2: MGHDK, SYGVNS. CDR3 size: 14 residues. Trimming took 7 bases from V and 9 from J, leaving 16 bases between them.

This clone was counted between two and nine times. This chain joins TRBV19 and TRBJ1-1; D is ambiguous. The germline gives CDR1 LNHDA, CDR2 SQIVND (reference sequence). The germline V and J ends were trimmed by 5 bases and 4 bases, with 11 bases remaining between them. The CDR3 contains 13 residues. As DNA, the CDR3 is TGTGCCAGTAGTTTAGCCCGAGGCACTGAAGCTTTCTTT. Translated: CASSLARGTEAFF.

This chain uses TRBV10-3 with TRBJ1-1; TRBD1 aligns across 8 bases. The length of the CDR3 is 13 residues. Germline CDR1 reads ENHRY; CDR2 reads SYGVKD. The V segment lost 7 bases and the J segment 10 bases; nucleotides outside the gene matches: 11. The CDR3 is CAIKSLGQGTAFF. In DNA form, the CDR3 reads TGTGCCATCAAATCGCTTGGACAGGGTACAGCTTTCTTT.

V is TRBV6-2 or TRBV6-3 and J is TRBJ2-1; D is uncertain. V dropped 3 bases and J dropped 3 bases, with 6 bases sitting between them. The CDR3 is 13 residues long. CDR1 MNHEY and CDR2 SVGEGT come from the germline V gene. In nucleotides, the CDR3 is TGTGCCAGCAGTTATGGCCACTACAATGAGCAGTTCTTC. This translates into CASSYGHYNEQFF.

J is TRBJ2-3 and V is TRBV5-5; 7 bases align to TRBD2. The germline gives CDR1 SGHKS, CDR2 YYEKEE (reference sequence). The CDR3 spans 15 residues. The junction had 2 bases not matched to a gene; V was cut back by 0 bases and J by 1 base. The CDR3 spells CASSLVAGGTDTQYF. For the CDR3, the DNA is TGTGCCAGCAGCTTGGTCGCGGGGGGCACAGATACGCAGTATTTT.

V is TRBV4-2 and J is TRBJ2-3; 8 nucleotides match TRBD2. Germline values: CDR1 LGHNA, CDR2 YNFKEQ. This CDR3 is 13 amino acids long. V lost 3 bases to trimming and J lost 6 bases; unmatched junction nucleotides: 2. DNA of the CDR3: TGTGCCAGCAGCCACCCGGGGGGGGATACGCAGTATTTT. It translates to CASSHPGGDTQYF.

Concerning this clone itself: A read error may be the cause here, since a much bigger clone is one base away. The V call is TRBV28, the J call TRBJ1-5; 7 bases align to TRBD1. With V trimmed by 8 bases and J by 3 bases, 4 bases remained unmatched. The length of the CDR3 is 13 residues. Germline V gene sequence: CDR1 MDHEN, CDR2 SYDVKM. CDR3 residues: CASGDRANQPQHF. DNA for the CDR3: TGTGCCAGCGGAGACAGGGCCAATCAGCCCCAGCATTTT.

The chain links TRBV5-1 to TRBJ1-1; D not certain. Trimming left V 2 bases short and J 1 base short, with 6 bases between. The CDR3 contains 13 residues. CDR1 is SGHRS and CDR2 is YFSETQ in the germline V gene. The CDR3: CASSFNRNTEAFF. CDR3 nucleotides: TGCGCCAGCAGCTTTAATAGGAACACTGAAGCTTTCTTT.

The CDR3 reads CASSESRQPDVDEQFF. The CDR3 nucleotides read TGTGCCAGCAGTGAATCCAGACAACCGGATGTCGATGAGCAGTTCTTC. This sequence joins TRBV25-1 and TRBJ2-1, with D unclear. CDR1 and CDR2 (germline): MGHDK, SYGVNS. This CDR3 contains 16 residues. Trimming took 1 base from V and 8 from J, leaving 18 bases between them.

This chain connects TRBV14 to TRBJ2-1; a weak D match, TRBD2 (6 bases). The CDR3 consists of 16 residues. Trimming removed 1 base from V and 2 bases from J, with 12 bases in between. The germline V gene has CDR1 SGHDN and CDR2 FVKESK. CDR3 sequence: CASSQGREFTYNEQFF. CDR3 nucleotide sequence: TGTGCCAGCAGCCAAGGTCGGGAGTTCACCTACAATGAGCAGTTCTTC. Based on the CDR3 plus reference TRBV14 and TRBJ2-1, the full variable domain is EAGVTQFPSHSVIEKGQTVTLRCDPISGHDNLYWYRRVMGKEIKFLLHFVKESKQDESGMPNNRFLAERTGGTYSTLKVQPAELEDSGVYFCASSQGREFTYNEQFFGPGTRLTVL.

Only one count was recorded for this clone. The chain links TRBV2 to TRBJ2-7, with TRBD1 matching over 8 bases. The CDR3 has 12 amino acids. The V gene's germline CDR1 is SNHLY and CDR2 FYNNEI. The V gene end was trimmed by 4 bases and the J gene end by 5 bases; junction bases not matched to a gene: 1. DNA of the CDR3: TGTGCCAGCAGTGGACAGGGGAACGAGCAGTACTTC. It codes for CASSGQGNEQYF.

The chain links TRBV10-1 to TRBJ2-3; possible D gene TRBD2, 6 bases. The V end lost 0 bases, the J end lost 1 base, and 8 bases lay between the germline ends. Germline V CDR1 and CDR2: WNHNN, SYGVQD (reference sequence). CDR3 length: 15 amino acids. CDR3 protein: CASSESSGGTDTQYF. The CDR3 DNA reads TGCGCCAGCAGTGAGTCTAGCGGAGGCACAGATACGCAGTATTTT.

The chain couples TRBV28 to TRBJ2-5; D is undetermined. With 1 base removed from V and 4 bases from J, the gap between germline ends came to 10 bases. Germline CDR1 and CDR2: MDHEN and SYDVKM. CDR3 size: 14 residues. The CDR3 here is CASSLFSVTETQYF. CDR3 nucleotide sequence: TGTGCCAGCAGTTTATTCAGCGTCACAGAGACCCAGTACTTC.